Each of the 2 T cell receptor beta chains below was sequenced from the same sample in a study of CD8 T cells in ankylosing spondylitis. Via MiXCR, TCRdb re-called the 5' RACE reads, giving one row per CDR3 protein. The repertoire holds roughly 100,000 distinct CDR3 sequences, with 20% to 30% as singletons. The sequenced material came from synovial fluid, either unsorted or a sorted T cell fraction (not recorded which). Receptor source: a male donor with ankylosing spondylitis.

This clonotype showed up many times. The chain joins TRBV6-6 to TRBJ2-7; D ambiguous. V shed 0 bases and J shed 4 bases, with 4 bases lying between them. Germline lookup yields CDR1 MNHNY and CDR2 SVGAGI (reference sequence). The CDR3 consists of 12 residues. CDR3 sequence (DNA): TGTGCCAGCAGTTACTCGCGGTACGAGCAGTACGTC. Protein: CASSYSRYEQYV.

The chain is built from TRBV5-5 and TRBJ2-7; the match to TRBD2 covers 7 bases. Trimming cost V 4 bases and J 3 bases; bases outside gene matches: 13. The CDR3 sequence is 16 residues long. Per germline, CDR1 SGHKS and CDR2 YYEKEE (reference sequence). The CDR3 DNA reads as TGTGCCAGCAGCGATGGACTAGGGGCAGCTCACTACGAGCAGTACTTC. Its translation: CASSDGLGAAHYEQYF.